The table lists the clone carrying this TCR beta chain with many counts. The antigen is not known. The sample belongs to a study of T cell clonality in common variable immunodeficiency. Study outcomes and limitations: TCRbeta clonality was increased in CVID versus healthy controls. Fewer deletions and N-nucleotide insertions were reportedly seen in common variable immunodeficiency TCR beta sequences. Patient heterogeneity in the CVID cohort limited correlations between repertoire features and clinical complications.

CVID and control samples used equivalent genomic DNA input. Profiling relied on immunoSEQ multiplex PCR, and the TCRdb table lists in-frame clones only, not all of them. The sample includes 40,000 or so clones, none of them occurring once. The sequence derives from a person aged 18 to 69 in good health. The sample consisted of peripheral blood mononuclear cells.

This chain's CDR3 is CASSPPEAGYGNTIYF. Incomplete CDR3 DNA: TGTGCCAGCTCACCACCGGAAGCGGGGTACGGAAACACC. This sequence joins TRBV18 and TRBJ1-3; D gene unclear. The sequenced fragment ends 3 residues before the CDR3 boundary, so the rest is inferred from the germline J gene. Per germline, CDR1 KGHSH and CDR2 LQKENI. The CDR3 extends over 16 amino acids. Trimming shortened V by 0 bases and J by 4 bases, and 13 bases separated the two germline ends.